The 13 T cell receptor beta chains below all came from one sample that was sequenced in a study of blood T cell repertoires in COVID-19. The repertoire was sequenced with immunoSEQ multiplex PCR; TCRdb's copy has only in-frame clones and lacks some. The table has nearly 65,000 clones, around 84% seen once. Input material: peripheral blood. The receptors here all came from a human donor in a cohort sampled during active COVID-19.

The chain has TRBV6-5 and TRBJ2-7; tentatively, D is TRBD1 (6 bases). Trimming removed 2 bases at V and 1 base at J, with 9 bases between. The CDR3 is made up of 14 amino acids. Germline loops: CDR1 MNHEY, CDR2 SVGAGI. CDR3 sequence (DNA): TGTGCCAGCAGTTACAGGGGGTGGTCCTACGAGCAGTACTTC. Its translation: CASSYRGWSYEQYF.

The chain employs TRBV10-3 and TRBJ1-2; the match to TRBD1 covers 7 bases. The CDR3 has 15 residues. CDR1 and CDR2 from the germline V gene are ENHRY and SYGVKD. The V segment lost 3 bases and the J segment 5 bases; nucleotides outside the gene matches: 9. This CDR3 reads CAISEDRDLRYGYTF. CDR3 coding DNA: TGTGCCATCAGTGAAGACAGGGACCTAAGGTATGGCTACACCTTC.

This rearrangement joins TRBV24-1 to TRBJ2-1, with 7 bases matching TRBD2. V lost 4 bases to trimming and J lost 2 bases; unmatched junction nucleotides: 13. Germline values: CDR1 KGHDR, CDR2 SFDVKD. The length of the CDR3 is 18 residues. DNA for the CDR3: TGTGCCACCAGTGACTGGAAACTAGCCGGGACTACCTACAATGAGCAGTTCTTC. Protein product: CATSDWKLAGTTYNEQFF.

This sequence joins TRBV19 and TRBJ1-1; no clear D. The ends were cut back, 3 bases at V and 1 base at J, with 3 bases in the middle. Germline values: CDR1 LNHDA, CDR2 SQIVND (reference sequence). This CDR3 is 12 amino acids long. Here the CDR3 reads CASSIGNTEAFF. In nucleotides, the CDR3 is TGTGCCAGTAGTATCGGGAACACTGAAGCTTTCTTT.

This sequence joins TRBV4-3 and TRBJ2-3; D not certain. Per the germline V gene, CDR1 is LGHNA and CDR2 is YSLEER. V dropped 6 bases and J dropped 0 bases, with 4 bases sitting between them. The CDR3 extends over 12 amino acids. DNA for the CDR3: TGCGCCAGCAGTAGTAGCACAGATACGCAGTATTTT. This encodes CASSSSTDTQYF.

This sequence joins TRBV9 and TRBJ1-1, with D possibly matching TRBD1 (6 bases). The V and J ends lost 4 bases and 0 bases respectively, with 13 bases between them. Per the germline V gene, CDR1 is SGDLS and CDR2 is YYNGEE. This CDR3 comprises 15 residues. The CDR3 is CASSSHDRLNTEAFF. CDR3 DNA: TGTGCCAGCAGCTCCCACGACAGGCTGAACACTGAAGCTTTCTTT.

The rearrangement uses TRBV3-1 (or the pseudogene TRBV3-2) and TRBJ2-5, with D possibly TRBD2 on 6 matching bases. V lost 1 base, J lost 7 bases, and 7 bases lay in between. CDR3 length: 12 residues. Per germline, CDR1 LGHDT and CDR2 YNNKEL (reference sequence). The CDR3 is CASSQVGGTQYF. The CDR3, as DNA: TGTGCCAGCAGCCAAGTCGGGGGGACCCAGTACTTC.

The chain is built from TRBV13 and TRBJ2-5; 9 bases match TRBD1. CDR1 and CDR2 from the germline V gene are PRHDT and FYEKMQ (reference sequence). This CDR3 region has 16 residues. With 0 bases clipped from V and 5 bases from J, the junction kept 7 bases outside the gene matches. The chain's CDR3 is CASSLGTGGGQETQYF. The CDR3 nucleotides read TGTGCCAGCAGCTTAGGGACAGGGGGGGGACAGGAGACCCAGTACTTC.

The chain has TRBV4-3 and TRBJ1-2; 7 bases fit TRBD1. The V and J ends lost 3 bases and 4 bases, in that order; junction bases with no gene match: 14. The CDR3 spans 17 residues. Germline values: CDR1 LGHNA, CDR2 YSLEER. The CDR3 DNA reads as TGCGCCAGCAGCCATTCGATCGGGACAGATGAGGTCTATGGCTACACCTTC. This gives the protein CASSHSIGTDEVYGYTF.

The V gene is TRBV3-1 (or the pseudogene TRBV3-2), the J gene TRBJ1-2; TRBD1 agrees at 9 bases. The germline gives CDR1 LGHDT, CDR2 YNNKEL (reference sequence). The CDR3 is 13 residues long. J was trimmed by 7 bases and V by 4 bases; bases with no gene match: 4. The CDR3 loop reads CASSLTGGSGYTF. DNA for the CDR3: TGTGCCAGCAGCCTAACAGGGGGCAGTGGCTACACCTTC.

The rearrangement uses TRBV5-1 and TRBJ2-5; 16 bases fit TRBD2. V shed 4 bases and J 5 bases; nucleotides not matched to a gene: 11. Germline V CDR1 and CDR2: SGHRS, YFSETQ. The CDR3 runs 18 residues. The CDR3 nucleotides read TGCGCCAGCAGCATGGGACTAGCGGGGGGGCCCTCGTACGAGACCCAGTACTTC. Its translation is CASSMGLAGGPSYETQYF.

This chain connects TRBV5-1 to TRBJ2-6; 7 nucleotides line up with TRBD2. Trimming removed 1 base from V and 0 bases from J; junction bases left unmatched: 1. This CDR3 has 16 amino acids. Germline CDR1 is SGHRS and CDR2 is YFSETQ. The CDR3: CASSLWGGSGANVLTF. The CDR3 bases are TGCGCCAGCAGCTTGTGGGGGGGCTCTGGGGCCAACGTCCTGACTTTC.

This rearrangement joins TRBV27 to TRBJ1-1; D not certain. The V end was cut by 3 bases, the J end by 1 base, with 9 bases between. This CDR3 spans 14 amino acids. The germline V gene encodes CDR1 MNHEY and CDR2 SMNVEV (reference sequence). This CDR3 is CASSFGASNTEAFF. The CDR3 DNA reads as TGTGCCAGCAGTTTCGGAGCGTCGAACACTGAAGCTTTCTTT.